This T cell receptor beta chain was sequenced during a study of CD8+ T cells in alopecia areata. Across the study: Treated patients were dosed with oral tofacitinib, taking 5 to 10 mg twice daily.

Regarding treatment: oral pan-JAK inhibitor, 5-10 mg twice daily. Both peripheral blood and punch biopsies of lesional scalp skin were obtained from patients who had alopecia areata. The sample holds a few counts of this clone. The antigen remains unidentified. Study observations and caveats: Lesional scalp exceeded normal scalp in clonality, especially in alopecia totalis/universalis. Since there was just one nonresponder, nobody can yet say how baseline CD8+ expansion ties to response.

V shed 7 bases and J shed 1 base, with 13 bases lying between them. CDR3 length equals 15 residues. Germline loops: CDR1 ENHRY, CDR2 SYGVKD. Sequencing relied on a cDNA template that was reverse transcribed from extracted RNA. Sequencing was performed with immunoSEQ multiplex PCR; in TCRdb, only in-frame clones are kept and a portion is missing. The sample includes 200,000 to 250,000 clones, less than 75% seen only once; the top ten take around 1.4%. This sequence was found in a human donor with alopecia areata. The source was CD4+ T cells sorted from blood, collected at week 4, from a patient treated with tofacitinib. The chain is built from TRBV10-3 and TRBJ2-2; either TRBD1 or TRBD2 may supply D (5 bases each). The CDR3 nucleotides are TGTGCCATCACTGGGGGTTCCGAGAACACCGGGGAGCTGTTTTTT. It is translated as CAITGGSENTGELFF.